This TCR beta chain is drawn from a study of OX40 agonist ivuxolimab in advanced cancers. Germline V gene sequence: CDR1 MNHNS, CDR2 SASEGT. The CDR3 consists of 15 residues. The trim removed 3 bases at V and 6 bases at J, leaving 9 bases unmatched. Sequencing was performed with immunoSEQ multiplex PCR; in TCRdb, only in-frame clones are kept and a portion is missing. The sample holds 81,000 or so clones, around 90% seen once. The genes are TRBV6-1 and TRBJ2-3, with 7 bases identical to TRBD2. Sequences were derived from CD4+ or CD8+ T cells sorted from blood, sampled in a trial of the OX40 agonist ivuxolimab. The source is an adult with an advanced solid tumor such as melanoma, head and neck, liver or kidney cancer. This CDR3 is CASSENSGVGDTQYF. CDR3 sequence (DNA): TGTGCCAGCAGTGAGAACAGCGGGGTCGGGGATACGCAGTATTTT.